This entry is about one T cell receptor beta chain. Antigen: not known. This sample stems from a study of identifying expanded T cells in peripheral blood. Overall study findings and caveats: Variance in clone template counts between approximately two-week samples significantly increased with total template count across all healthy donors.

TCRdb keeps only in-frame clones here, not all; method: immunoSEQ multiplex PCR. The repertoire holds around 68,000 clones, with approximately 89% as singletons. The origin of this receptor is a person aged 18 to 70 in good health. The sample comprised blood.

CDR3: CASSEGLFTDTQYF. As DNA, the CDR3 is TGTGCCAGCAGCGAGGGACTTTTCACAGATACGCAGTATTTT. The gene calls are TRBV14 and TRBJ2-3, with a weak D call TRBD2 (6 bases). The CDR3 extends over 14 amino acids. Germline values: CDR1 SGHDN, CDR2 FVKESK. Trimming removed 5 bases from V and 2 bases from J, with 11 bases in between.